This T cell receptor (beta chain) was sequenced in a study of vaccination and CD4 T cells after COVID-19. Sequence data for DNA of cultured CD4+ T cells were generated by the Oncomine TCR Beta short-read assay. TCRdb recomputed calls from the PCR reads with MiXCR, one row per CDR3 protein. The sample shows roughly 20,000 distinct CDR3 sequences, roughly half of them seen only once. This clonotype was seen a handful of times. What it binds is not known. Treatment here: roughly ten-day PBMC culture with coronavirus spike peptide pools or control peptides (ViraFEST assay). Trimming stripped 0 bases from V and 10 bases from J, with 10 bases between. This CDR3 spans 13 amino acids. Germline lookup yields CDR1 MNHEY and CDR2 SVGAGI.

Sequencing was performed on CD4+ T cells from blood, cultured in vitro. The chain has TRBV6-5 and TRBJ1-5; D is perhaps TRBD1 (5 bases). This sequence originates from a human donor who had recovered from COVID-19. The CDR3 spells CASSYSTASPQHF. CDR3 DNA sequence: TGTGCCAGCAGTTACTCGACAGCCAGCCCCCAGCATTTT.